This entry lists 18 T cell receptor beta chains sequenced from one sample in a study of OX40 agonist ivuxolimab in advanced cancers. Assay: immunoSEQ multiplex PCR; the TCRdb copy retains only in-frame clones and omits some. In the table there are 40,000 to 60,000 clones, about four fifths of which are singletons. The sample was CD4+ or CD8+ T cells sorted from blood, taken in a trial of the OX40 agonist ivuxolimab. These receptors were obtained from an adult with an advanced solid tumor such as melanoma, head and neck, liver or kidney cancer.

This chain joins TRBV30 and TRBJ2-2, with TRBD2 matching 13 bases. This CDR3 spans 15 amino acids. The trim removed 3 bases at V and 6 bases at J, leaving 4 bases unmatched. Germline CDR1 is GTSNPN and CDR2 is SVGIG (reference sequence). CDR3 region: CAWRSLAGGPGELFF. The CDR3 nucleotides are TGTGCCTGGAGATCACTAGCGGGAGGGCCCGGGGAGCTGTTTTTT.

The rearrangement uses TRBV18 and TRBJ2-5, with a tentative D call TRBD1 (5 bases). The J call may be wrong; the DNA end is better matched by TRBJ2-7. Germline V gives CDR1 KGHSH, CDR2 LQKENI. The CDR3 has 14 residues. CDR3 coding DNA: TGTGCCAGCTCACCTACAGGCACATCTGACGAGCAGTACTTC. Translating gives CASSPTGTSDEQYF.

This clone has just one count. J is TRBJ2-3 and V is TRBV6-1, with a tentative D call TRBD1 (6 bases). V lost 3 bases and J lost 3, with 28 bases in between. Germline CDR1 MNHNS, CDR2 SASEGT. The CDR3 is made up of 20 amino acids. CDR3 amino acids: CASSDRDTISFSFRTDTQYF. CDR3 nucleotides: TGTGCCAGCAGTGATCGGGACACAATCTCGTTCTCCTTTAGGACAGATACGCAGTATTTT.

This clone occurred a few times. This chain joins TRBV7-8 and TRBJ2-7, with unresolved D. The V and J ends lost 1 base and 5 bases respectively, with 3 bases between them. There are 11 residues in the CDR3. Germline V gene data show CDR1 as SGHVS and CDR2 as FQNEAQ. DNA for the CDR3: TGTGCCAGCAGCTTAGTCCACGAGCAGTACTTC. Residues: CASSLVHEQYF.

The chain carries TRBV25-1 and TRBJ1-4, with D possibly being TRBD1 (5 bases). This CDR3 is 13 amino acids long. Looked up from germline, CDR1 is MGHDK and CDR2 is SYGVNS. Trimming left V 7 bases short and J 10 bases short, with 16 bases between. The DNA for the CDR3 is TGTGCCAGCACCCCGGGGACCTTCGGAAAACTGTTTTTT. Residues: CASTPGTFGKLFF.

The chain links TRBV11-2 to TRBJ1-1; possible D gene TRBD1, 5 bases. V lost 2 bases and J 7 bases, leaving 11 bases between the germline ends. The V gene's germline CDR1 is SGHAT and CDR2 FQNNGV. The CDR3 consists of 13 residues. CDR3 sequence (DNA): TGTGCCAGCAGCTTATCGGAGGGGCTTGAAGCTTTCTTT. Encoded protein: CASSLSEGLEAFF.

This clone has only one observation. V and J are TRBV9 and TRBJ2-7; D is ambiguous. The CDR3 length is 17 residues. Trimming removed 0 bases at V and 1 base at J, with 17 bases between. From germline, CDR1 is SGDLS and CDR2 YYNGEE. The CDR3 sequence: CASSVASGPLNSYEQYF. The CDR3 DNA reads TGTGCCAGCAGCGTAGCTTCCGGACCGCTAAATTCCTACGAGCAGTACTTC.

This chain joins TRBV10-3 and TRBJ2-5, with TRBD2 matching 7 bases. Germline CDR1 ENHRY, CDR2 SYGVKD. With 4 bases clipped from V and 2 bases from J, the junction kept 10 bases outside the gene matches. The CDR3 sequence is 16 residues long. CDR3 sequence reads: CAISGGRGSGQETQYF. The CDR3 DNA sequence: TGTGCCATCAGTGGAGGGCGCGGGAGTGGACAAGAGACCCAGTACTTC.

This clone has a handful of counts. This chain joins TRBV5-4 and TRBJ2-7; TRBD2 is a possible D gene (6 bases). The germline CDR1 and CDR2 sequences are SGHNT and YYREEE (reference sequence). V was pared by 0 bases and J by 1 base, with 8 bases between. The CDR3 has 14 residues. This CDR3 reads CASSLAGGSYEQYF. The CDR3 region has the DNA TGTGCCAGCAGCTTGGCAGGAGGGTCCTACGAGCAGTACTTC.

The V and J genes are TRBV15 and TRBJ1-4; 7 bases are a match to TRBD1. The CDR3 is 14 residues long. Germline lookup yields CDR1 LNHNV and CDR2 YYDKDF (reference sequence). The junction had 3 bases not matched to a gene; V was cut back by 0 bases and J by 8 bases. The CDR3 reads CATSRDRGKEKLFF. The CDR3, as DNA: TGTGCCACCAGCAGAGACAGGGGGAAGGAAAAACTGTTTTTT.

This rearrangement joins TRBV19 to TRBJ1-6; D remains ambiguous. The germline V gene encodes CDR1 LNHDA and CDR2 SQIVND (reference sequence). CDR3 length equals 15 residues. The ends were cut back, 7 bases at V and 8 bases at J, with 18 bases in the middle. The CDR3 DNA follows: TGTGCCAGTAATCCGCACCTGTTGGAAGATTCACCCCTCCACTTT. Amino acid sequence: CASNPHLLEDSPLHF.

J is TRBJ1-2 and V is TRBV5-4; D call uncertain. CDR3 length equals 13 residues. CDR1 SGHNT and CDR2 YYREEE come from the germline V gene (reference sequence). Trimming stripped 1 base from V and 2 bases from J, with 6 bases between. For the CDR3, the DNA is TGTGCCAGCAGCTTGCAAGAGAACTATGGCTACACCTTC. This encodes CASSLQENYGYTF.

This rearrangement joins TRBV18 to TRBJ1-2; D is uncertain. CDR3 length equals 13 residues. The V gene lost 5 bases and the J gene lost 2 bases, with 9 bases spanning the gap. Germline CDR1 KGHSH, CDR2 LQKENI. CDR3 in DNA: TGTGCCAGCTCAGCAGACTCGAACTATGGCTACACCTTC. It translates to CASSADSNYGYTF.

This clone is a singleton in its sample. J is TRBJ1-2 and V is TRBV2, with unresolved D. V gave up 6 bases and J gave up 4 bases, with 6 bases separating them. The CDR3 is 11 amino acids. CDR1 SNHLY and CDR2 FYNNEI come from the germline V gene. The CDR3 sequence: CASRAGYGYTF. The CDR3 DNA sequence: TGTGCCAGCAGGGCTGGCTATGGCTACACCTTC.

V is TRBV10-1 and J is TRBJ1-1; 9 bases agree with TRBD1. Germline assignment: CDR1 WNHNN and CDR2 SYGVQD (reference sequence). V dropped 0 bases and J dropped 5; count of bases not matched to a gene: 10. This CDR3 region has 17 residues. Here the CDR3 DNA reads TGCGCCAGCAGTGAGTCTCGAACAGGACAGGGGTCGACTGAAGCTTTCTTT. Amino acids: CASSESRTGQGSTEAFF.

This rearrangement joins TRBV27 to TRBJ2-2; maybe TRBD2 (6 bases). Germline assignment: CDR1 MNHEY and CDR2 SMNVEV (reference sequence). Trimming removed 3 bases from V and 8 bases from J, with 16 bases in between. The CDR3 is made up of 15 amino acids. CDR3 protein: CASSFNWEAGGELFF. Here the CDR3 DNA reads TGTGCCAGCAGTTTTAACTGGGAGGCAGGGGGGGAGCTGTTTTTT.

CDR3 residues: CASSPSGRREQFF. The CDR3 nucleotides are TGTGCCAGCAGTCCCTCGGGGAGGCGGGAGCAGTTCTTC. The genes are TRBV27 and TRBJ2-1; maybe TRBD2 (6 bases). Per germline, CDR1 MNHEY and CDR2 SMNVEV (reference sequence). This CDR3 spans 13 amino acids. Trimming removed 5 bases from V and 10 bases from J, with 15 bases in between.

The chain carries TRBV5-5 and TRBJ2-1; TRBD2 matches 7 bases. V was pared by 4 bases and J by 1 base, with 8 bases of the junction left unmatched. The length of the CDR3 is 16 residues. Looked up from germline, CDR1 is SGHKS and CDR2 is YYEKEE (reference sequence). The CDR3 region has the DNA TGTGCCAGCAGCCTTATGGGGGGGAGGTCCTACAATGAGCAGTTCTTC. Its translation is CASSLMGGRSYNEQFF.